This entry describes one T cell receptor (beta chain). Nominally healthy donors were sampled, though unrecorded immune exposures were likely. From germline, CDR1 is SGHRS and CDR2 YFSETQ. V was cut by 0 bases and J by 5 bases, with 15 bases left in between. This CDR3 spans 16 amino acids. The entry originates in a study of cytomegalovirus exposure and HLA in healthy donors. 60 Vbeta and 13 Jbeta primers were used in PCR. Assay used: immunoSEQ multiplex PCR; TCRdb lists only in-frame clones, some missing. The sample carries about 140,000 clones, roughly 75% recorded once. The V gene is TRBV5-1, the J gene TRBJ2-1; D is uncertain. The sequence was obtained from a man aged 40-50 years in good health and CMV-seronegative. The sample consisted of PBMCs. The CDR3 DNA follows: TGCGCCAGCAGCTTGGTGCAAATGAGGCTAGACAATGAGCAGTTCTTC. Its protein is CASSLVQMRLDNEQFF.